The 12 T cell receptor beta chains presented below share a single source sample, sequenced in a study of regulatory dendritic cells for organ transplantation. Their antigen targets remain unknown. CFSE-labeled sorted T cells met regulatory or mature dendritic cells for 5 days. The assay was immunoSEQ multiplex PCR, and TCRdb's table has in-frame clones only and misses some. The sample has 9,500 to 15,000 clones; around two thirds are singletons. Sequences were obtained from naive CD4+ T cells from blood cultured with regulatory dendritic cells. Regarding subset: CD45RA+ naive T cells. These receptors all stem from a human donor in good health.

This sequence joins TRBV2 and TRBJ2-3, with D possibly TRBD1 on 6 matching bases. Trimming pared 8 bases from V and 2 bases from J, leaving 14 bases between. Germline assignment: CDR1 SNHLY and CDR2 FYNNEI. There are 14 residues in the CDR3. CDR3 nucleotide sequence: TGTGCCAGCCTCAAGGGACAATCCACAGATACGCAGTATTTT. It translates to CASLKGQSTDTQYF.

CDR3 residues: CASSLRASGGENEQFF. The CDR3 DNA sequence: TGCGCCAGCAGCTTGAGGGCTAGCGGGGGGGAGAATGAGCAGTTCTTC. V gene TRBV5-1 combines with J gene TRBJ2-1; 12 nucleotides agree with TRBD2. V lost 1 base to trimming and J lost 7 bases; unmatched junction nucleotides: 6. CDR3 size: 16 residues. Germline CDR1 SGHRS, CDR2 YFSETQ. Variable domain in full (rest from reference TRBV5-1 and TRBJ2-1): KAGVTQTPRYLIKTRGQQVTLSCSPISGHRSVSWYQQTPGQGLQFLFEYFSETQRNKGNFPGRFSGRQFSNSRSEMNVSTLELGDSALYLCASSLRASGGENEQFFGPGTRLTVL.

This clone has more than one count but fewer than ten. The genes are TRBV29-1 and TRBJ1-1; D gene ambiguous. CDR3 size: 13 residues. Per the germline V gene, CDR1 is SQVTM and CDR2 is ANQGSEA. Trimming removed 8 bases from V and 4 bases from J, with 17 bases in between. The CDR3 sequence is CSSVRMLATEAFF. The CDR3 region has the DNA TGCAGCTCTGTTCGTATGTTGGCCACTGAAGCTTTCTTT.

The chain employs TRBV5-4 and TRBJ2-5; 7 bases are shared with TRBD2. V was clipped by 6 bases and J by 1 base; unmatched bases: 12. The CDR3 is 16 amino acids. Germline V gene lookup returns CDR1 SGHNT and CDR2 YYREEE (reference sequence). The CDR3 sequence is CASTLGGGLGQETQYF. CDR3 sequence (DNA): TGTGCCAGCACTTTGGGGGGGGGATTGGGCCAAGAGACCCAGTACTTC.

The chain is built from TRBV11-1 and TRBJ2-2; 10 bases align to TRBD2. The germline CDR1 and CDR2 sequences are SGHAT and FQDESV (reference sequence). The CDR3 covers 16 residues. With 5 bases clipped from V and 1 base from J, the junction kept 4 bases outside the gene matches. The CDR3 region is CASSRSGGVNTGELFF. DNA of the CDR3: TGTGCCAGCAGCCGGAGCGGGGGGGTGAACACCGGGGAGCTGTTTTTT.

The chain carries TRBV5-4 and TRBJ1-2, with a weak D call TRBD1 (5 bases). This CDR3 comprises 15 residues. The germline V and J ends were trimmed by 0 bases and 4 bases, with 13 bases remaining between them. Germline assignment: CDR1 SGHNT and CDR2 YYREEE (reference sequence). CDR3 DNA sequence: TGTGCCAGCAGCTTGGAGGGGCTTTTGAGCTATGGCTACACCTTC. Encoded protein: CASSLEGLLSYGYTF.

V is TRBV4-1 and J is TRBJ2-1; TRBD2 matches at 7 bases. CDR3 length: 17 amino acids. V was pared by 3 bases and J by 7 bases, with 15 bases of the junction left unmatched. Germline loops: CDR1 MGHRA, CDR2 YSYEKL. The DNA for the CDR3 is TGCGCCAGCAGCCACCCCTCGGGGCGGGGGACCGGGAATGAGCAGTTCTTC. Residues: CASSHPSGRGTGNEQFF.

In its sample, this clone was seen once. CDR3 nucleotide sequence: TGTGCCAGCTCACCTCAACAGGGCAGCACAGATACGCAGTATTTT. Its translation is CASSPQQGSTDTQYF. The chain combines TRBV18 with TRBJ2-3, with TRBD1 as a possible D gene (6 bases). Trimming took 3 bases from V and 0 from J, leaving 10 bases between them. CDR3 length: 15 amino acids. CDR1 KGHSH and CDR2 LQKENI come from the germline V gene. The full variable domain, its missing parts supplied by reference TRBV18 and TRBJ2-3, is NAGVMQNPRHLVRRRGQEARLRCSPMKGHSHVYWYRQLPEEGLKFMVYLQKENIIDESGMPKERFSAEFPKEGPSILRIQQVVRGDSAAYFCASSPQQGSTDTQYFGPGTRLTVL.

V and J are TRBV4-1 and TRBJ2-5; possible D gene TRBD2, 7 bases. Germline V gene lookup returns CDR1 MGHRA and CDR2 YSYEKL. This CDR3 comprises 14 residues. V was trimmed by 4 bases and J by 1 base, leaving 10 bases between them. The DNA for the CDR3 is TGCGCCAGCAGCCGTGCGGGGGCCCAAGAGACCCAGTACTTC. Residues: CASSRAGAQETQYF.

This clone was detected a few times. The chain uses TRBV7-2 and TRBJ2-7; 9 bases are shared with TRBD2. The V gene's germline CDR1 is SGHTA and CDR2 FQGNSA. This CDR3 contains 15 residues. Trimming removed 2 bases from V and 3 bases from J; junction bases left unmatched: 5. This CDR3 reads CASSLIAGENYEQYF. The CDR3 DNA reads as TGTGCCAGCAGCTTAATAGCGGGAGAAAACTACGAGCAGTACTTC.

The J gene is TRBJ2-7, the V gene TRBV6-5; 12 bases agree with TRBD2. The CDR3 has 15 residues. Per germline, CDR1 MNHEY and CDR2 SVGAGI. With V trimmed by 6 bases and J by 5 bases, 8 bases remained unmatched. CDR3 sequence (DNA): TGTGCCAGCAGCTCGACTAGCGGGGGTGCTCACGAGCAGTACTTC. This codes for CASSSTSGGAHEQYF.

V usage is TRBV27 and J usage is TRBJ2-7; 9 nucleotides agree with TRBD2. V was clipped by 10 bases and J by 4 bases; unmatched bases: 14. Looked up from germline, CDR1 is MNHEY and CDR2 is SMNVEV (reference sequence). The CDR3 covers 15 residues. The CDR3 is CATANLAGAQYEQYF. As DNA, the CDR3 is TGTGCCACCGCTAATTTAGCGGGGGCCCAATACGAGCAGTACTTC.